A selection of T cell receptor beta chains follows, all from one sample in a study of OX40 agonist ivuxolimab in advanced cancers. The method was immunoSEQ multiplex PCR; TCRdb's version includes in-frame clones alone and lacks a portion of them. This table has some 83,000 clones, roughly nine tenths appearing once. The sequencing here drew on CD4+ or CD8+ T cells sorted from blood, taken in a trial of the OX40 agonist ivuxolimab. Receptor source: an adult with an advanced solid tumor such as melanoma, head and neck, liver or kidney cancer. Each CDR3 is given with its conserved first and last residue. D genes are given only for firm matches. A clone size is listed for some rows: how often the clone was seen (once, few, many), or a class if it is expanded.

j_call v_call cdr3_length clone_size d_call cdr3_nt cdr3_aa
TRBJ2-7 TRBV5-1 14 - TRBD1 TGCGCCAGCAGCTCCCGGGACAGGGTTCTCGAGCAGTACTTC CASSSRDRVLEQYF
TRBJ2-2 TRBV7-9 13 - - TGTGCCAGCAGCTTATTCAACGGCGGGGAGCTGTTTTTT CASSLFNGGELFF
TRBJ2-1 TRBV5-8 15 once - TGTGCCAGCAGCTTCAAATTAGCGGCTTACAATGAGCAGTTCTTC CASSFKLAAYNEQFF
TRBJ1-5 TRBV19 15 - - TGTGCCAGTAGTACCCTCGGGGCAACAAATCAGCCCCAGCATTTT CASSTLGATNQPQHF
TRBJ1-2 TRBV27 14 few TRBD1 TGTGCCAGCAGAGGGGACAGGGGAAGGGATGGCTACACCTTC CASRGDRGRDGYTF
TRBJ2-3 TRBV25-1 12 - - TGTGCCAGCAGTGTTTACACAGATACGCAGTATTTT CASSVYTDTQYF
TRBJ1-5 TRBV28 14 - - TGTGCCAGCAGCCCTAGTCTAGGGTTTCAGCCCCAGCATTTT CASSPSLGFQPQHF
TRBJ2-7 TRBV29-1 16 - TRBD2 TGCAGCGTTGAAGATCTAAGCGGGGGGGACTCCTACGAGCAGTACTTC CSVEDLSGGDSYEQYF
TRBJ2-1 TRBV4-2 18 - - TGTGCCAGCAGCCAAGGGACCATACTTCTCTCCTCCTACAATGAGCAGTTCTTC CASSQGTILLSSYNEQFF
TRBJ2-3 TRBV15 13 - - TGTGCCACCAGCCGAGAAGGCACAGATACGCAGTATTTT CATSREGTDTQYF
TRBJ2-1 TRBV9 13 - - TGTGCCAGCAGGCCAGGCCAGGACAATGAGCAGTTCTTC CASRPGQDNEQFF
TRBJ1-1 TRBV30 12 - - TGTGCCTGGGACAGGATGAACACTGAAGCTTTCTTT CAWDRMNTEAFF
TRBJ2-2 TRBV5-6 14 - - TGTGCCAGCAGCGGGACCTGGAACACCGGGGAGCTGTTTTTT CASSGTWNTGELFF
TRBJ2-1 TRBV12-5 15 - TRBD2 TGTGCTAGTGGTTTGTCCGTAGGCGGGGGGAGTGAGCAGTTCTTC CASGLSVGGGSEQFF
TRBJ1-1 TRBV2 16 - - TGTGCCAGCAGTGAGCCCGGGGGTCCCTTGGTTTCTGAAGCTTTCTTT CASSEPGGPLVSEAFF
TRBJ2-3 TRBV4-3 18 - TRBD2 TGCGCCAGCAGCCAAGCCCTAGCGGGAGGCCCTAGCACAGATACGCAGTATTTT CASSQALAGGPSTDTQYF
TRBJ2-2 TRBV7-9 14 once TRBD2 TGTGCCAGCGGCGGGAGGGAGTCTGCCGGGGAGCTGTTTTTT CASGGRESAGELFF
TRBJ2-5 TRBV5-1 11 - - TGCGCCAGCAGCTTGCTGGAGACCCAGTACTTC CASSLLETQYF
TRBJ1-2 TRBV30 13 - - TGTGCCTGGAGTGATGATGTGGCGAGCGGCTACACCTTC CAWSDDVASGYTF
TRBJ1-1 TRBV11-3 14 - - TGTGCCAGCAAGGAGGGGGGGCTGTTGACTGAAGCTTTCTTT CASKEGGLLTEAFF
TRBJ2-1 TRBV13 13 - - TGTGCCAGCAGCCGGACTCTAGATCCTGAGCAGTTCTTC CASSRTLDPEQFF
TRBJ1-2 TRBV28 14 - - TGTGCCAGCAGCCGAACCGGGACTCTCTATGGCTACACCTTC CASSRTGTLYGYTF
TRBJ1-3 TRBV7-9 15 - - TGTGCCAGCACCCCCCAACGAGACTTTTCCAACACCATATATTTT CASTPQRDFSNTIYF
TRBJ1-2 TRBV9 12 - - TGTGCCAGCAGTCCAGGGCCCGAGGGCTACACCTTC CASSPGPEGYTF
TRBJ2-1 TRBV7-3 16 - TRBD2 TGTGCCAGCAGCGCGGGAGGAGCCGCGCCGGACAATGAGCAGTTCTTC CASSAGGAAPDNEQFF
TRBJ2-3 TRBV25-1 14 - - TGTGCCAGCAGTCCCGACAGGTATCCAGATACGCAGTATTTT CASSPDRYPDTQYF
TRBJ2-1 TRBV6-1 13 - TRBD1 TGTGCCAGCAGTGAAGTTTTAAGGGACAGAAAGTTCTTC CASSEVLRDRKFF
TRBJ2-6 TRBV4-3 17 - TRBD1 TGCGCCAGCAGCCAAGATACAGGGGTGCCTGGGGCCAACGTCCTGACTTTC CASSQDTGVPGANVLTF
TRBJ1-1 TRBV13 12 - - TGTGCCAGCAGGGAGGGGAGCACTGAAGCTTTCTTT CASREGSTEAFF
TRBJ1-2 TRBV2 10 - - TGTGCCAGCAGTGATGGGGAGTACACCTTC CASSDGEYTF
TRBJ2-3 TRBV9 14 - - TGTGCCAGCAGCCCAGGCGGGAAAGGGCCGGAACAGTATTTT CASSPGGKGPEQYF
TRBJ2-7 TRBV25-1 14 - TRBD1 TGTGCCAGCAGTGGACCGGGACAGGGAAACGAGCAGTACTTC CASSGPGQGNEQYF
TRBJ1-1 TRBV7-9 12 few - TGTGCCAGCAGCTTAGTCGTCCCAGAAGCTTTCTTT CASSLVVPEAFF